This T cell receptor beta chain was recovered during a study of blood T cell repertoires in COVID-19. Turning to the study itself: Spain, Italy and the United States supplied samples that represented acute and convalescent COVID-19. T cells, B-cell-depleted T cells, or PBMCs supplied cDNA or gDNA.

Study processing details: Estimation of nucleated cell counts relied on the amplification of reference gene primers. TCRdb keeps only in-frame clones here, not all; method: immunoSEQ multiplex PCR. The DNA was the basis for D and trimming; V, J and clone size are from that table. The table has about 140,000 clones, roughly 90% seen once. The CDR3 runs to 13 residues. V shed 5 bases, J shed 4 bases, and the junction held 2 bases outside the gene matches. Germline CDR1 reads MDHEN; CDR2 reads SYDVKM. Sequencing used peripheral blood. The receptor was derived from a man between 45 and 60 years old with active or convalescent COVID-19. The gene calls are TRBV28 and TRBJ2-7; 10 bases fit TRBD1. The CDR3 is CASSRQGAYEQYF. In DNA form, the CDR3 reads TGTGCCAGCAGTCGACAGGGGGCGTACGAGCAGTACTTC. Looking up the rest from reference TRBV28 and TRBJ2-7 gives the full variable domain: DVKVTQSSRYLVKRTGEKVFLECVQDMDHENMFWYRQDPGLGLRLIYFSYDVKMKEKGDIPEGYSVSREKKERFSLILESASTNQTSMYLCASSRQGAYEQYFGPGTRLTVT.